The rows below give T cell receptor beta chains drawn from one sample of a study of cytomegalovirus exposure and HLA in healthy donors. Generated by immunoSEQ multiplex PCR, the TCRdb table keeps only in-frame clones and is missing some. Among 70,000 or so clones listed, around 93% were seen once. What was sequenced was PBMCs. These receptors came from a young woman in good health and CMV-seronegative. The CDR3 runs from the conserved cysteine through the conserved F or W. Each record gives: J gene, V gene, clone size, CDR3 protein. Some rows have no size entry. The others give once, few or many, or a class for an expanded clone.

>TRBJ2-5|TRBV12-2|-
CASRLTGVSETQYF
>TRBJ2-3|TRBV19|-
CASSTRQGHLDTQYF
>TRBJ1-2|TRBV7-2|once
CASSLDLGAGGYTF
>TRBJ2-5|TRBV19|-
CASSIGTGALETQYF
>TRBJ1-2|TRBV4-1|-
CASSLSSGTDYGYTF
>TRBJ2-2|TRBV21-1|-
CASSTLPLDFPTTGELFF
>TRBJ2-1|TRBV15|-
CATSRERHASQFF
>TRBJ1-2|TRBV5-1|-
CASSLALGEDGYTF
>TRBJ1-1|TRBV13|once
CASSLQGLNTEAFF
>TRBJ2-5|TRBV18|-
CASSLQREIQETQYF
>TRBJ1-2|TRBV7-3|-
CASSFPMGCRTHGYTF
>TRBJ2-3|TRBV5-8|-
CASSPAGGWYF
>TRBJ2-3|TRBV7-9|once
CASERGDTQYF
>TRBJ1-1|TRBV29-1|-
CSVIAGRGWNTEAFF
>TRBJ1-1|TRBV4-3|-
CASSQDRRNTEAFF
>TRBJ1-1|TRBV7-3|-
CASSLGVDTEAFF
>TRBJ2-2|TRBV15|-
CATSSYGGRAGELFF
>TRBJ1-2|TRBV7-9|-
CASSSTGKRYGYTF
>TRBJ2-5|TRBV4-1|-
CASSGLAGTQETQYF
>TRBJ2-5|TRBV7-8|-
CASSGRLAGGETQYF
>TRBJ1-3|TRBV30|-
CASEGKGGNTIYF
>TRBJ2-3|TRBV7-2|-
CASSRQEFRLAGPDTQYF
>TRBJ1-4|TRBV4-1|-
CASSRLGGTTNEKLFF
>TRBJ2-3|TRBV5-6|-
CASSLETGQGTDTQYF
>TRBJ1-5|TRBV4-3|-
CASSQDLGGPQHF
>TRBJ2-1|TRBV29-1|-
CSATGTSSINEQFF
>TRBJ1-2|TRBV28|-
CASSSPDSPNYGYTF
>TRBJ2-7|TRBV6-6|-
CASSYLGQGAGEQYF
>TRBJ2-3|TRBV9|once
CASSSTTSGGSDTQYF
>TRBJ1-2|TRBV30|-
CAWSTGGTYGYTF
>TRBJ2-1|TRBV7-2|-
CASSHGTSAYNEQFF
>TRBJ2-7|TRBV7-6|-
CASSRWGQDDSYEQYF
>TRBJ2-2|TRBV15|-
CATSRSRGDTGELFF
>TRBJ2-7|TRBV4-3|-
CASSQESSYEQYF
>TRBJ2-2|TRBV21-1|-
CASSNLQDTGELFF
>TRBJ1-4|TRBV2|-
CASSEGQGATEKLFF
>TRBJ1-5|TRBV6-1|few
CASTEGQENQPQHF
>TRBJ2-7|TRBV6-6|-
CASSLDTTAYEQYF
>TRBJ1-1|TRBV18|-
CASSPTGLNTEAFF
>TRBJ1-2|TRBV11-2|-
CASSLAVPNYGYTF
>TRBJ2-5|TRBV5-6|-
CASSLVRGETQYF
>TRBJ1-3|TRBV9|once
CASSVGTGPGNTIYF
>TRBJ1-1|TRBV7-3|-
CASSESGTVNTEAFF
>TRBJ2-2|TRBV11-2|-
CASSFVDRIDGELFF
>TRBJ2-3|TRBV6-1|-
CASSEAGTGGYSGTDTQYF
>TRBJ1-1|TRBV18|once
CASSPTDNTEAFF
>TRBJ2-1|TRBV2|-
CANTGTSGYNEQFF
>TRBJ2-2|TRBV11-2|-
CASSLVTGAGTGELFF